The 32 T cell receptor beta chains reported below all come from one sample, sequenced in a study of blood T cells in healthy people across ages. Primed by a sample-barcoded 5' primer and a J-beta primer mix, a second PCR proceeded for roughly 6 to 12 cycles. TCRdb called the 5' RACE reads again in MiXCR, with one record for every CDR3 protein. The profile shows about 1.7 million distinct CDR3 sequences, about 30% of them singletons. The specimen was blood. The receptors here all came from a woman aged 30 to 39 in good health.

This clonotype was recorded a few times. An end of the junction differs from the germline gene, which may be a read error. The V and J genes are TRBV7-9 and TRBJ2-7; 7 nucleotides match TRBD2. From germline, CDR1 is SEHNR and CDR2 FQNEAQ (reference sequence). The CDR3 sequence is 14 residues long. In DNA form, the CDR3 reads TGTGCCAGCAGCCGTCCGGGGGGTTCCTACGAGAAGTACTTC. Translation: CASSRPGGSYEKYF.

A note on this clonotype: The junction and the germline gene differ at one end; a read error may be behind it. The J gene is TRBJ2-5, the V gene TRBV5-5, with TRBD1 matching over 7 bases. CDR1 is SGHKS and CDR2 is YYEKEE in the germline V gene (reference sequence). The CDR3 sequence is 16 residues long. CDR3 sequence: CASSFAGGEPSETQDF. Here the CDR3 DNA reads TGTGCCAGCAGCTTCGCAGGGGGTGAACCCTCAGAGACCCAGGACTTC.

Written as DNA, the CDR3 is TGCGCCAGCAGCCAAGTCTCTCGGTTACAGGGGCGGGATACGCAGTATTTT. Its protein is CASSQVSRLQGRDTQYF. The chain employs TRBV4-1 and TRBJ2-3, with 7 bases lining up with TRBD1. Germline V CDR1 and CDR2: MGHRA, YSYEKL. The CDR3 extends over 17 amino acids. Germline trimming cut 1 base from V and 6 bases from J; bases unmatched to any gene: 13.

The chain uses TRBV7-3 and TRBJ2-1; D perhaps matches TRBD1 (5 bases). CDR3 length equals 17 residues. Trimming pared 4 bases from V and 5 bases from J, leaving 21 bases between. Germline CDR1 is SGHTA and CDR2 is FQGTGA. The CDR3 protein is CASSSQDLGPFDNEQFF. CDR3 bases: TGTGCCAGCAGCTCCCAGGATCTGGGGCCTTTCGACAATGAGCAGTTCTTC.

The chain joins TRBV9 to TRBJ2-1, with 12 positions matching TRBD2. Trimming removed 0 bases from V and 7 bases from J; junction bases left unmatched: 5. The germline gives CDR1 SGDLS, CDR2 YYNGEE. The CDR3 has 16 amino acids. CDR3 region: CASSVGLAGVENEQFF. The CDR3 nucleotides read TGTGCCAGCAGCGTAGGACTAGCGGGAGTTGAAAATGAGCAGTTCTTC.

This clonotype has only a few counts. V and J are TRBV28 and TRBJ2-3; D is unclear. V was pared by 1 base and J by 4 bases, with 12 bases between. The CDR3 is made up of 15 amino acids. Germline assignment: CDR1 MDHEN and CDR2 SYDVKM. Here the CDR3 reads CASSLSPLEADTQYF. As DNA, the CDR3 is TGTGCCAGCAGTTTATCCCCGCTCGAAGCAGATACGCAGTATTTT.

As DNA, the CDR3 is TGCGCCAGCAGCCTCCTAACAGGGGGCCGGGAGGCTTTCTTT. Encoded protein: CASSLLTGGREAFF. The J gene is TRBJ1-1, the V gene TRBV5-1, with 9 bases aligning to TRBD1. This CDR3 is built from 14 residues. CDR1 SGHRS and CDR2 YFSETQ come from the germline V gene. Trimming at V came to 4 bases and at J to 11 bases, leaving 12 bases not matched to a gene.

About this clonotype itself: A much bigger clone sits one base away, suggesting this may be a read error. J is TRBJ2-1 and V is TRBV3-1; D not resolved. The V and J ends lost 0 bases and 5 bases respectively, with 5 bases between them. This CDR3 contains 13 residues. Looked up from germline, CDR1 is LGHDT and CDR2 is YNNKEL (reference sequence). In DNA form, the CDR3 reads TGTGCCAGCAGCCAAGATATCGACAATGAGCAGTTCTTC. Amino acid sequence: CASSQDIDNEQFF.

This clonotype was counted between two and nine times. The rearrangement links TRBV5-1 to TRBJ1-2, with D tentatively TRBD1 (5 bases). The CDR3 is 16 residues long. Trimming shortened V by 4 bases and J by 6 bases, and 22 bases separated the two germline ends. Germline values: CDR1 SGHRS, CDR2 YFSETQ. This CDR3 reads CASSRWDPAFSHGYTF. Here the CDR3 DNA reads TGCGCCAGCAGCCGATGGGACCCCGCTTTCTCTCATGGCTACACCTTC. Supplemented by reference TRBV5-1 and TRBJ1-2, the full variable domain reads KAGVTQTPRYLIKTRGQQVTLSCSPISGHRSVSWYQQTPGQGLQFLFEYFSETQRNKGNFPGRFSGRQFSNSRSEMNVSTLELGDSALYLCASSRWDPAFSHGYTFGSGTRLTVV.

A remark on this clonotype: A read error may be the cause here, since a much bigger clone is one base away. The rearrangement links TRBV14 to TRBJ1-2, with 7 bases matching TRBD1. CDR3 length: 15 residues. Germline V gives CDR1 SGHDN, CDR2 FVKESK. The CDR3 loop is CTSSQTGRHYYGYTF. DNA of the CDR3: TGTACCAGCAGCCAGACAGGGCGCCATTACTATGGCTACACCTTC. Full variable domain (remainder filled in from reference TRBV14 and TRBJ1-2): EAGVTQFPSHSVIEKGQTVTLRCDPISGHDNLYWYRRVMGKEIKFLLHFVKESKQDESGMPNNRFLAERTGGTYSTLKVQPAELEDSGVYFCTSSQTGRHYYGYTFGSGTRLTVV.

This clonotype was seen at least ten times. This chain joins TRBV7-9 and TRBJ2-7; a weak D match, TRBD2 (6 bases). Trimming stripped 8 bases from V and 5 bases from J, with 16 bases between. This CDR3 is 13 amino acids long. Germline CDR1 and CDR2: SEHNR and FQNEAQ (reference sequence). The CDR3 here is CASRVSGSDEQYF. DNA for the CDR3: TGTGCCAGCCGGGTTAGCGGATCGGACGAGCAGTACTTC.

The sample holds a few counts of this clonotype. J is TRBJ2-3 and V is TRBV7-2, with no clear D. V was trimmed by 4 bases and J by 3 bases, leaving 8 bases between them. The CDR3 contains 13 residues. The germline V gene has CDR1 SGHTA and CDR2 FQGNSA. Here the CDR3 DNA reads TGTGCCAGCAGCTCCCACGGAACAGATACGCAGTATTTT. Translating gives CASSSHGTDTQYF.

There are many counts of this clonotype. This CDR3 is CASSPTPLALQETQYF. The CDR3 DNA sequence: TGTGCCAGCAGCCCGACACCCCTAGCGCTTCAAGAGACCCAGTACTTC. This chain uses TRBV9 with TRBJ2-5, with D possibly being TRBD2 (6 bases). The CDR3 is made up of 16 amino acids. Trimming stripped 4 bases from V and 2 bases from J, with 18 bases between. The germline V gene encodes CDR1 SGDLS and CDR2 YYNGEE.

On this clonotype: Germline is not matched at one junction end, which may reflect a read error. The DNA of the CDR3 is TGCACCAGCAGCCCCCTAGCGGGAGGGTCCTACAGTGAGCAGTTCTTC. Translated: CTSSPLAGGSYSEQFF. The V call is TRBV5-1, the J call TRBJ2-1; TRBD2 matches 12 bases. This CDR3 comprises 16 residues. Per the germline V gene, CDR1 is SGHRS and CDR2 is YFSETQ.

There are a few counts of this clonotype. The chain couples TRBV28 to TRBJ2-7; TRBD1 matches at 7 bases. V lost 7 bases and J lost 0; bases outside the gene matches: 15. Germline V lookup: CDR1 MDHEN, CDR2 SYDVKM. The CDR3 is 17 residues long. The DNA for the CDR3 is TGTGCCAGCACCAACGACCAGGGGGTCGCCCGCTCCTACGAGCAGTACTTC. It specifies CASTNDQGVARSYEQYF.

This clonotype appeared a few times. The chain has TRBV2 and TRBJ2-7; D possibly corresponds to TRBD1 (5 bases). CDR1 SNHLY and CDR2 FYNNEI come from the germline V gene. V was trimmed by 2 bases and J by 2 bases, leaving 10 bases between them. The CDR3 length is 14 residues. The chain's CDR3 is CASSEREGAYEQYF. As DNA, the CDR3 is TGTGCCAGCAGTGAAAGGGAAGGGGCCTACGAGCAGTACTTC.

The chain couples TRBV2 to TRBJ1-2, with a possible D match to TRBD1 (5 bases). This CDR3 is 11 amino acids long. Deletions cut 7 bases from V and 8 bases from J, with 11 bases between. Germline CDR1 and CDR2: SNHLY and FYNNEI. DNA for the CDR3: TGTGCCAGCATCAATGGGGACGGCTACACCTTC. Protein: CASINGDGYTF.

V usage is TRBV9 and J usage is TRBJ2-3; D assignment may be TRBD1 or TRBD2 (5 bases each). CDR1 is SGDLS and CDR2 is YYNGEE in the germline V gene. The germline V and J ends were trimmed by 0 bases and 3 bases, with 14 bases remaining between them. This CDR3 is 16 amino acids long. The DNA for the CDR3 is TGTGCCAGCAGCGTAGGGACACACCGAGGGACAGATACGCAGTATTTT. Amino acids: CASSVGTHRGTDTQYF.

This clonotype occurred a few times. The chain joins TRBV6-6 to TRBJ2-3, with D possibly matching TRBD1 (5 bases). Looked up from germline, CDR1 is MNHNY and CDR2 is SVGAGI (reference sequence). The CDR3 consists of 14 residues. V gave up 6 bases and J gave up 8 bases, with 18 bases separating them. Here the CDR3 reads CASSLNQGPVTQYF. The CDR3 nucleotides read TGTGCCAGCAGCTTAAACCAGGGCCCGGTTACGCAGTATTTT.

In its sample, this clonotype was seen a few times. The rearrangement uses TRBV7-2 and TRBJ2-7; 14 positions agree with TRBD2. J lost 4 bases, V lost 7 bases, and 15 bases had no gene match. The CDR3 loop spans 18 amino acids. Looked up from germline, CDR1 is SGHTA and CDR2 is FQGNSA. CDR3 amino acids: CASTPTRGLAGDGYEQYF. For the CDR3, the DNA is TGTGCCAGCACCCCTACCCGGGGACTAGCGGGAGACGGATACGAGCAGTACTTC.

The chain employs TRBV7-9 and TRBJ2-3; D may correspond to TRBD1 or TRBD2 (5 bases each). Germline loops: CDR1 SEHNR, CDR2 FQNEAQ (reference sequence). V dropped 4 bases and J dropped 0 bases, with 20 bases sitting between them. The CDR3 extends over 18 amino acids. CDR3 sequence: CASSSRVGVTSSTDTQYF. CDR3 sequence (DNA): TGTGCCAGCAGCTCACGCGTGGGGGTTACCTCTAGCACAGATACGCAGTATTTT.

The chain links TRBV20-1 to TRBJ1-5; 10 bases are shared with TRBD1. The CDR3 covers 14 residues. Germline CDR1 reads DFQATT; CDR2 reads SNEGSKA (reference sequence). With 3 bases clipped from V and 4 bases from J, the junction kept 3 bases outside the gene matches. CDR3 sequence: CSARRQGANQPQHF. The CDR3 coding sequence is TGCAGTGCTAGGAGACAGGGGGCAAATCAGCCCCAGCATTTT.

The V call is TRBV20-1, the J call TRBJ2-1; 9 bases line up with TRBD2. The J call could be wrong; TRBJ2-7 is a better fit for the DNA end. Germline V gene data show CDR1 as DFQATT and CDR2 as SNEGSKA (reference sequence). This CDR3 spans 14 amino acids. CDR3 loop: CSARGLAGWDEQYF. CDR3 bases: TGCAGTGCTAGAGGGCTAGCGGGATGGGATGAGCAGTACTTC.

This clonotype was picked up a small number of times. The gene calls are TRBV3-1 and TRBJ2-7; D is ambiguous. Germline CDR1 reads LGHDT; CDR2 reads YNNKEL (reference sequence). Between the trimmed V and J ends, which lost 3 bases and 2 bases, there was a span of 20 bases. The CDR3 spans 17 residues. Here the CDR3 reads CASSQAVSGWGAYEQYF. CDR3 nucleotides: TGTGCCAGCAGCCAGGCAGTTTCGGGTTGGGGTGCCTACGAGCAGTACTTC.

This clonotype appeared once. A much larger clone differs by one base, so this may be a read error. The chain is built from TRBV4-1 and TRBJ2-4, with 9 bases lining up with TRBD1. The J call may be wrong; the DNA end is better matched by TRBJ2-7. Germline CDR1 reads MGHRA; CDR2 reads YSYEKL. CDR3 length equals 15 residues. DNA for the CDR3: TGCGCCCGCAGCCATCCGGGACAGGGAGGCTACGAGCAGTACTTC. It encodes CARSHPGQGGYEQYF.

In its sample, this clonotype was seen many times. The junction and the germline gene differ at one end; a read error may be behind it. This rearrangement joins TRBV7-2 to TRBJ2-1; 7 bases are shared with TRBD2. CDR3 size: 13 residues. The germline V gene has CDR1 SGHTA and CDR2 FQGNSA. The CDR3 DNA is TGTGCCAGCAGCCTAGCGGACTACAATGAGCAGTTCTTC. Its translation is CASSLADYNEQFF.

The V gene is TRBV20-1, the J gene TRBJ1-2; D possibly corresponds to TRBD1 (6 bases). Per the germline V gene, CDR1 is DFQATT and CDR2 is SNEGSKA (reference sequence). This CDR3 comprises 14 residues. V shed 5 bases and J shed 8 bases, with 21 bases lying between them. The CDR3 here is CSARTVAPVGGYTF. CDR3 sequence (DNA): TGCAGTGCTCGGACAGTCGCCCCCGTCGGGGGCTACACCTTC.

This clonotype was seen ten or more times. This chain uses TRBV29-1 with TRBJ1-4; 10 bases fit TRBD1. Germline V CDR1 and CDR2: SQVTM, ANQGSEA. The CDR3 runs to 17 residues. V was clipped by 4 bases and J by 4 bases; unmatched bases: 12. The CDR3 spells CSVGDRDRGVLNEKLFF. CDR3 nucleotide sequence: TGCAGCGTTGGGGACCGGGACAGGGGCGTCCTTAATGAAAAACTGTTTTTT. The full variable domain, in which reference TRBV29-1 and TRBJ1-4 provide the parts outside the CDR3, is SAVISQKPSRDICQRGTSLTIQCQVDSQVTMMFWYRQQPGQSLTLIATANQGSEATYESGFVIDKFPISRPNLTFSTLTVSNMSPEDSSIYLCSVGDRDRGVLNEKLFFGSGTQLSVL.

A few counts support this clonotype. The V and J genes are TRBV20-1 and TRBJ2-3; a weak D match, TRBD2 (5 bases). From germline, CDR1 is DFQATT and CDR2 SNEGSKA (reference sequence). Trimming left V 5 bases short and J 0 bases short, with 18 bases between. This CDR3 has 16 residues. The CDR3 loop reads CSAAQGSSLSTDTQYF. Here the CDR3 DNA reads TGCAGTGCTGCACAAGGGTCTAGCCTTAGCACAGATACGCAGTATTTT.

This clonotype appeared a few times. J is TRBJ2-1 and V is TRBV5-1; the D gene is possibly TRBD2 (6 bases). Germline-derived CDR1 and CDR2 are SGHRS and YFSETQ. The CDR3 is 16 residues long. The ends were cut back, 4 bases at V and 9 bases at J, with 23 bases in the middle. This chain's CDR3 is CASSRIGTQIEREQFF. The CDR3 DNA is TGCGCCAGCAGCAGAATCGGGACTCAGATCGAGCGTGAGCAGTTCTTC.

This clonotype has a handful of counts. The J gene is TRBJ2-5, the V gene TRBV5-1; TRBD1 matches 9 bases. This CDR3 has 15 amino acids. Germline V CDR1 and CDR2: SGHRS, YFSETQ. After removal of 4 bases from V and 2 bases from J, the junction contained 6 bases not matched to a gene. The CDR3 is CASSLGTGKQETQYF. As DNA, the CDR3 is TGCGCCAGCAGCCTCGGGACAGGGAAACAAGAGACCCAGTACTTC.

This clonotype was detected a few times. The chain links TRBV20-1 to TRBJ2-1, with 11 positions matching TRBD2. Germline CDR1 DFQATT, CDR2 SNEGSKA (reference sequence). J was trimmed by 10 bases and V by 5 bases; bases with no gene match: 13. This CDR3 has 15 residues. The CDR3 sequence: CSAPFFSGGGREQFF. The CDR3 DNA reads TGCAGTGCTCCGTTTTTTAGCGGGGGGGGAAGAGAGCAGTTCTTC.